One sample yielded the 19 T cell receptor beta chains listed below, sequenced in a study of cytomegalovirus exposure and HLA in healthy donors. 13 Jbeta primers and 60 Vbeta primers were used for the PCR. The method was immunoSEQ multiplex PCR; TCRdb's version includes in-frame clones alone and lacks a portion of them. The sample holds about 160,000 clones; 82% are singletons and the top ten take about 1.5%. The sequenced sample was PBMCs. The receptors were sampled from a male donor in good health and CMV-seronegative.

The V call is TRBV6-6, the J call TRBJ2-3; TRBD2 is a possible D gene (6 bases). Germline V gives CDR1 MNHNY, CDR2 SVGAGI (reference sequence). Trimming cost V 7 bases and J 1 base, with 12 bases left between them. The CDR3 is 14 amino acids. As DNA, the CDR3 is TGTGCCAGCAAGTTAGGCGGGGGCACAGATACGCAGTATTTT. Translation: CASKLGGGTDTQYF.

This clone has only one observation. V gene TRBV9 combines with J gene TRBJ2-7, with a tentative D call TRBD2 (5 bases). This CDR3 spans 16 amino acids. Germline lookup yields CDR1 SGDLS and CDR2 YYNGEE. Trimming pared 0 bases from V and 2 bases from J, leaving 15 bases between. For the CDR3, the DNA is TGTGCCAGCAGCGTAGGGGGAGATCTTAGAACCTACGAGCAGTACTTC. Its protein is CASSVGGDLRTYEQYF.

The rearrangement joins TRBV7-8 to TRBJ1-3; D is ambiguous. The CDR3 loop spans 13 amino acids. With 5 bases removed from V and 2 bases from J, the gap between germline ends came to 7 bases. Germline CDR1 and CDR2: SGHVS and FQNEAQ. The CDR3 coding sequence is TGTGCCAGCAGCCCGGAGCCTGGAAACACCATATATTTT. Translating gives CASSPEPGNTIYF.

This clone was seen a few times. V and J are TRBV28 and TRBJ2-4; TRBD1 matches 9 bases. CDR3 length: 16 residues. The germline V gene encodes CDR1 MDHEN and CDR2 SYDVKM. The V and J ends lost 5 bases and 6 bases, in that order; junction bases with no gene match: 11. The CDR3, as DNA: TGTGCCAGCAGTGCACCGTCCGGGACAGGGCGAAACATTCAGTACTTC. This encodes CASSAPSGTGRNIQYF.

This rearrangement joins TRBV27 to TRBJ2-7; the D gene is possibly TRBD2 (6 bases). Germline assignment: CDR1 MNHEY and CDR2 SMNVEV (reference sequence). This CDR3 region has 13 residues. V lost 3 bases, J lost 7 bases, and 13 bases lay in between. For the CDR3, the DNA is TGTGCCAGCAGTTTGAAGGGTGCGGGGGAGCAGTACTTC. Encoded protein: CASSLKGAGEQYF.

The chain couples TRBV5-4 to TRBJ2-3, with 8 bases identical to TRBD2. The V gene end was trimmed by 4 bases and the J gene end by 2 bases; junction bases not matched to a gene: 6. The CDR3 has 15 residues. Germline V CDR1 and CDR2: SGHNT, YYREEE (reference sequence). CDR3 bases: TGTGCCAGCAGCACCACTAGCGGACCCACAGATACGCAGTATTTT. Its protein is CASSTTSGPTDTQYF.

The rearrangement links TRBV10-2 to TRBJ1-1, with TRBD1 identical over 8 bases. The CDR3 extends over 14 amino acids. Germline V gives CDR1 WSHSY, CDR2 SAAADI. V shed 5 bases and J 0 bases; nucleotides not matched to a gene: 2. The CDR3 DNA reads TGCGCCAGCAGTTCGACAGGGGTGAACACTGAAGCTTTCTTT. Protein: CASSSTGVNTEAFF.

J is TRBJ2-3 and V is TRBV9; the match to TRBD2 covers 7 bases. Germline CDR1 is SGDLS and CDR2 is YYNGEE. V shed 4 bases and J 1 base; nucleotides not matched to a gene: 6. The CDR3 is 15 residues long. The CDR3 reads CASSQRDSRTDTQYF. CDR3 sequence (DNA): TGTGCCAGCAGCCAGCGGGACTCACGCACAGATACGCAGTATTTT.

The genes are TRBV5-1 and TRBJ1-1; D not resolved. The CDR3 is 14 residues long. The germline gives CDR1 SGHRS, CDR2 YFSETQ. The ends were cut back, 6 bases at V and 1 base at J, with 13 bases in the middle. As DNA, the CDR3 is TGCGCCAGCACAGGAGGGTGGCCGAACACTGAAGCTTTCTTT. Translation: CASTGGWPNTEAFF.

The DNA for the CDR3 is TGTGCCTGGGGACAGGGTCCCACTGAAGCTTTCTTT. Translated, it gives CAWGQGPTEAFF. V and J are TRBV30 and TRBJ1-1; 8 bases agree with TRBD1. Germline lookup yields CDR1 GTSNPN and CDR2 SVGIG (reference sequence). This CDR3 has 12 amino acids. With V trimmed by 5 bases and J by 4 bases, 3 bases remained unmatched.

The chain uses TRBV11-2 and TRBJ2-2; maybe TRBD2 (6 bases). Germline CDR1 is SGHAT and CDR2 is FQNNGV. Deletions cut 5 bases from V and 5 bases from J, with 15 bases between. The CDR3 is 15 residues long. In DNA, the CDR3 is TGTGCCAGCAGCCCAAGGAGGGCCGGGACCGGGGAGCTGTTTTTT. Its translation: CASSPRRAGTGELFF.

The genes are TRBV7-9 and TRBJ2-7, with 8 bases that match TRBD1. The CDR3 consists of 14 residues. Germline V gene lookup returns CDR1 SEHNR and CDR2 FQNEAQ (reference sequence). The J segment lost 1 base and the V segment lost 5 bases, leaving 4 bases of the junction unmatched. As DNA, the CDR3 is TGTGCCAGCAGCGCACGGGACAGGTCCTACGAGCAGTACTTC. It codes for CASSARDRSYEQYF.

A single count supports this clone. J is TRBJ1-2 and V is TRBV25-1, with 8 bases that match TRBD1. Germline CDR1 reads MGHDK; CDR2 reads SYGVNS. Trimming removed 5 bases from V and 6 bases from J; junction bases left unmatched: 5. The CDR3 consists of 13 residues. CDR3 bases: TGTGCCAGCAGTAAGCCAGGGGGCGATGGCTACACCTTC. It translates to CASSKPGGDGYTF.

The V call is TRBV6-6, the J call TRBJ2-5, with D perhaps matching TRBD2 (6 bases). The ends were cut back, 2 bases at V and 1 base at J, with 14 bases in the middle. Germline CDR1 and CDR2: MNHNY and SVGAGI (reference sequence). The CDR3 spans 16 residues. The DNA of the CDR3 is TGTGCCAGCAGTTACCTGGGGACTCCTCTCCAAGAGACCCAGTACTTC. The encoded protein is CASSYLGTPLQETQYF.

This clone was counted a few times. The rearrangement uses TRBV7-9 and TRBJ1-3, with D perhaps TRBD1 (6 bases). Germline-derived CDR1 and CDR2 are SEHNR and FQNEAQ (reference sequence). V lost 3 bases to trimming and J lost 0 bases, with 12 bases between them. CDR3 length equals 16 residues. In DNA, the CDR3 is TGTGCCAGCAGCTTGGGGCAGGGGACCTCTGGAAACACCATATATTTT. It is translated as CASSLGQGTSGNTIYF.

The rearrangement joins TRBV15 to TRBJ1-4; 8 nucleotides align to TRBD1. CDR1 and CDR2 (germline): LNHNV, YYDKDF (reference sequence). After removal of 5 bases from V and 8 bases from J, the junction contained 7 bases not matched to a gene. This CDR3 contains 14 residues. DNA for the CDR3: TGTGCCACCAGCGGACAGGGACAGGAGGAAAAACTGTTTTTT. Protein sequence: CATSGQGQEEKLFF. The complete variable domain, with remaining parts taken from reference TRBV15 and TRBJ1-4, reads DAMVIQNPRYQVTQFGKPVTLSCSQTLNHNVMYWYQQKSSQAPKLLFHYYDKDFNNEADTPDNFQSRRPNTSFCFLDIRSPGLGDTAMYLCATSGQGQEEKLFFGSGTQLSVL.

CDR3 in amino acids: CASSISRSSYNEQFF. For the CDR3, the DNA is TGTGCCAGTAGTATATCGCGGAGCTCCTACAATGAGCAGTTCTTC. This chain uses TRBV19 with TRBJ2-1, with D uncertain. CDR1 and CDR2 (germline): LNHDA, SQIVND (reference sequence). Trimming removed 2 bases from V and 0 bases from J, with 8 bases in between. The CDR3 extends over 15 amino acids.

The rearrangement links TRBV12-5 to TRBJ1-6; D possibly corresponds to TRBD1 (6 bases). Between the trimmed V and J ends, which lost 3 bases and 6 bases, there was a span of 18 bases. CDR3 length: 17 residues. Germline V CDR1 and CDR2: LGHNT, FRNRAP. The CDR3 here is CASGFVNRETPNSPLHF. The CDR3, as DNA: TGTGCTAGTGGTTTCGTTAACAGGGAAACACCTAATTCACCCCTCCACTTT. The complete variable domain, with remaining parts taken from reference TRBV12-5 and TRBJ1-6, reads DARVTQTPRHKVTEMGQEVTMRCQPILGHNTVFWYRQTMMQGLELLAYFRNRAPLDDSGMPKDRFSAEMPDATLATLKIQPSEPRDSAVYFCASGFVNRETPNSPLHFGNGTRLTVT.

The chain joins TRBV10-3 to TRBJ1-3; a possible D gene is TRBD1 (5 bases). Between the trimmed V and J ends, which lost 8 bases and 2 bases, there was a span of 10 bases. In germline, CDR1 is ENHRY, CDR2 SYGVKD. The CDR3 runs 13 residues. Here the CDR3 DNA reads TGTGCCATCGCCAGGGAGGCTGGAAACACCATATATTTT. It specifies CAIAREAGNTIYF.